Below are 28 T cell receptor beta chains sequenced from a single sample in a study of blood T cell repertoires in COVID-19 (dated by TCRdb to 2019 to 2021). Receptor amplification or capture employed the immunoSEQ multiplex PCR assay. What TCRdb holds here is the immuneACCESS table cut down to in-frame rearrangements. Part of the clones is not present; checked against another copy, under half of the missing clones reflect an unresolved V gene, and the others are unexplained. The sample has tens of thousands of clones on record, approximately 91% of them singletons. The top ten hold roughly 3% of the sample. Material: peripheral blood. These receptors all come from a man aged 45-60 years with active COVID-19.

The V call is TRBV5-1, the J call TRBJ1-1, with a weak D call TRBD1 (5 bases). CDR3 length equals 12 residues. Looked up from germline, CDR1 is SGHRS and CDR2 is YFSETQ. V lost 8 bases, J lost 0 bases, and 8 bases lay in between. The CDR3 DNA is TGCGCCAGTACAGGAATGAACACTGAAGCTTTCTTT. It encodes CASTGMNTEAFF.

The rearrangement links TRBV6-2 or TRBV6-3 to TRBJ2-5; 10 bases agree with TRBD2. The germline CDR1 and CDR2 sequences are MNHEY and SVGEGT. The CDR3 has 16 amino acids. V lost 2 bases and J lost 2; bases outside the gene matches: 5. In nucleotides, the CDR3 is TGTGCCAGCAGTTACCCTCAGCGGGGGGGACAAGAGACCCAGTACTTC. Its protein is CASSYPQRGGQETQYF.

This sequence joins TRBV7-8 and TRBJ2-1; 12 bases map to TRBD1. The CDR3 extends over 18 amino acids. CDR1 is SGHVS, CDR2 FQNEAQ, per germline. The V segment lost 4 bases and the J segment 2 bases; nucleotides outside the gene matches: 9. The CDR3 coding sequence is TGTGCCAGCAGCTCCCCGGGACAGGGGGCCCGTCCCTACAATGAGCAGTTCTTC. The encoded protein is CASSSPGQGARPYNEQFF. The full variable domain, its missing parts supplied by reference TRBV7-8 and TRBJ2-1, is GAGVSQSPRYKVAKRGQDVALRCDPISGHVSLFWYQQALGQGPEFLTYFQNEAQLDKSGLPSDRFFAERPEGSVSTLKIQRTQQEDSAVYLCASSSPGQGARPYNEQFFGPGTRLTVL.

The chain links TRBV30 to TRBJ2-2; D unclear. Germline V gene data show CDR1 as GTSNPN and CDR2 as SVGIG (reference sequence). This CDR3 comprises 13 residues. V was trimmed by 3 bases and J by 4 bases, leaving 9 bases between them. The CDR3 DNA reads TGTGCCTGGAGCCCGGGTGGCACCGGGGAGCTGTTTTTT. As protein: CAWSPGGTGELFF.

The chain employs TRBV10-3 and TRBJ2-7; D possibly corresponds to TRBD2 (6 bases). Germline CDR1 and CDR2: ENHRY and SYGVKD. V gave up 3 bases and J gave up 1 base, with 16 bases separating them. The CDR3 totals 16 residues. The CDR3 region has the DNA TGTGCCATCAGTGATCCCCTAAAGCGGGCGTCCTACGAGCAGTACGTC. This translates into CAISDPLKRASYEQYV.

This clone appeared once. The genes are TRBV15 and TRBJ1-5; a possible D gene is TRBD1 (6 bases). Germline CDR1 reads LNHNV; CDR2 reads YYDKDF (reference sequence). The CDR3 covers 21 residues. Trimming took 5 bases from V and 5 from J, leaving 34 bases between them. In nucleotides, the CDR3 is TGTGCCACCAGCGACGAAATGAAATCACACAGGGTGGTGGAAAAGGATCAGCCCCAGCATTTT. Protein product: CATSDEMKSHRVVEKDQPQHF.

The chain is built from TRBV11-3 and TRBJ2-5; D is unclear. This CDR3 is built from 13 residues. Trimming cost V 1 base and J 3 bases, with 6 bases left between them. Germline values: CDR1 SGHNT, CDR2 YENEEA. The CDR3: CASSLVSEETQYF. CDR3 coding DNA: TGTGCCAGCAGCTTAGTTTCAGAAGAGACCCAGTACTTC.

CDR3 amino acids: CASSRGTEETQYF. The DNA of the CDR3 is TGTGCCAGCAGCCGGGGGACAGAAGAGACCCAGTACTTC. The chain recombines TRBV7-2 with TRBJ2-5, with D maybe TRBD1 (7 bases). The CDR3 totals 13 residues. V shed 5 bases and J shed 3 bases, with 10 bases lying between them. From germline, CDR1 is SGHTA and CDR2 FQGNSA.

The J gene is TRBJ1-1, the V gene TRBV11-2, with TRBD1 identical over 8 bases. The CDR3 is 14 amino acids. The junction had 2 bases not matched to a gene; V was cut back by 3 bases and J by 2 bases. In germline, CDR1 is SGHAT, CDR2 FQNNGV. CDR3 coding DNA: TGTGCCAGCAGCTTTGGGACAGGCAACACTGAAGCTTTCTTT. Encoded protein: CASSFGTGNTEAFF.

CDR3: CASSLGLAIWETQYF. Written as DNA, the CDR3 is TGCGCCAGCAGCTTAGGACTAGCGATTTGGGAGACCCAGTACTTC. The chain joins TRBV5-1 to TRBJ2-5, with 9 bases identical to TRBD2. The CDR3 is 15 amino acids. V lost 2 bases, J lost 5 bases, and 7 bases stayed unmatched. Germline lookup yields CDR1 SGHRS and CDR2 YFSETQ.

As DNA, the CDR3 is TGTGCCAGCAGCAGCACCGCCATGAAAGGCTACACCTTC. Translating it yields CASSSTAMKGYTF. V and J are TRBV7-9 and TRBJ1-2; D is unclear. The germline V gene has CDR1 SEHNR and CDR2 FQNEAQ (reference sequence). V dropped 5 bases and J dropped 8 bases, with 15 bases sitting between them. The CDR3 runs to 13 residues.

The gene calls are TRBV6-5 and TRBJ1-5; D is perhaps TRBD1 (6 bases). V was trimmed by 6 bases and J by 0 bases, leaving 12 bases between them. Per germline, CDR1 MNHEY and CDR2 SVGAGI. The CDR3 totals 15 residues. This chain's CDR3 is CASRYKGVSNQPQHF. The CDR3, as DNA: TGTGCCAGCAGGTATAAGGGGGTTAGCAATCAGCCCCAGCATTTT.

The J gene is TRBJ2-3, the V gene TRBV5-1; 13 bases map to TRBD2. The CDR3 is 18 residues long. The germline CDR1 and CDR2 sequences are SGHRS and YFSETQ. The V and J ends lost 4 bases and 2 bases, in that order; junction bases with no gene match: 10. The CDR3 here is CASSVTSGRKGFTDTQYF. The CDR3 DNA reads TGCGCCAGCAGCGTGACTAGCGGGAGGAAGGGCTTCACAGATACGCAGTATTTT.

This clone was seen only once. The J gene is TRBJ2-3, the V gene TRBV3-1 (or the pseudogene TRBV3-2); 8 nucleotides match TRBD2. Germline-derived CDR1 and CDR2 are LGHDT and YNNKEL (reference sequence). This CDR3 is built from 17 residues. The V segment lost 1 base and the J segment 2 bases; nucleotides outside the gene matches: 8. CDR3 DNA sequence: TGTGCCAGCAGCCAAGTGGGGGGTAGCGGGGTCACAGATACGCAGTATTTT. Its translation: CASSQVGGSGVTDTQYF.

The chain couples TRBV5-1 to TRBJ1-6, with unresolved D. Trimming shortened V by 0 bases and J by 7 bases, and 17 bases separated the two germline ends. Germline V gives CDR1 SGHRS, CDR2 YFSETQ. This CDR3 contains 17 residues. The CDR3 nucleotides read TGCGCCAGCAGCTTGGAAGCGCAGAGACTGTCCAATTCACCCCTCCACTTT. It specifies CASSLEAQRLSNSPLHF.

This chain links TRBV2 with TRBJ2-5; 15 nucleotides align to TRBD2. The CDR3 contains 16 residues. Germline assignment: CDR1 SNHLY and CDR2 FYNNEI. V trimming: 8 bases; J trimming: 7 bases; junction bases outside the gene matches: 11. CDR3 sequence (DNA): TGTGCCAGCGGGACTAGCGGGAGGACTGCGACGGGGACCCAGTACTTC. It is translated as CASGTSGRTATGTQYF.

This clone showed up just a few times. The chain has TRBV21-1 and TRBJ2-7; the listed D gene, TRBD1, was not tested against the DNA. TRBV21-1 counts as a pseudogene. This CDR3 comprises 14 residues. The CDR3 coding sequence is TGTGCCAGCAGCCGACCGACAGGGTGGTACGAGCAGTACTTC. Its protein is CASSRPTGWYEQYF.

The table lists this clone with a few counts. The gene calls are TRBV7-2 and TRBJ1-5; possibly TRBD1 for D (5 bases). The CDR3 sequence is 15 residues long. CDR1 SGHTA and CDR2 FQGNSA come from the germline V gene. V lost 5 bases and J 6 bases, leaving 17 bases between the germline ends. The CDR3 DNA is TGTGCCAGCAGCGACCTGGGCAGGGAGGCTCAGCCCCAGCATTTT. Protein product: CASSDLGREAQPQHF.

V gene TRBV5-4 combines with J gene TRBJ1-5, with 10 nucleotides matching TRBD1. V gave up 3 bases and J gave up 6 bases; unmatched junction bases: 0. Germline V lookup: CDR1 SGHNT, CDR2 YYREEE (reference sequence). This CDR3 has 13 amino acids. CDR3: CASSWDRGQPQHF. Here the CDR3 DNA reads TGTGCCAGCAGCTGGGACAGGGGTCAGCCCCAGCATTTT.

The chain joins TRBV9 to TRBJ2-2; 12 nucleotides match TRBD2. This CDR3 is 16 amino acids long. Germline CDR1 SGDLS, CDR2 YYNGEE. Germline trimming cut 5 bases from V and 5 bases from J; bases unmatched to any gene: 7. CDR3 sequence (DNA): TGTGCCAGCAGTCCTATTGGACTAGCGGGGACCGGGGAGCTGTTTTTT. Its translation: CASSPIGLAGTGELFF.

This clone was detected once. The V and J genes are TRBV6-7 and TRBJ2-7; possible D gene TRBD1, 7 bases. TRBV6-7 is noted as an ORF with a role that remains uncertain. The CDR3 length is 14 residues. V was trimmed by 6 bases and J by 3 bases, leaving 15 bases between them. DNA for the CDR3: TGTGCCAGCAGCCCCCGACAGGGAGGCTACGAGCAGTACGTC. Protein sequence: CASSPRQGGYEQYV.

The chain uses TRBV27 and TRBJ2-1, with 13 nucleotides matching TRBD2. J was trimmed by 8 bases and V by 5 bases; bases with no gene match: 6. CDR1 and CDR2 (germline): MNHEY, SMNVEV (reference sequence). The CDR3 loop spans 15 amino acids. CDR3 DNA sequence: TGTGCCAGCAGTCCGACTAGCGGGAGGCTCGATGAGCAGTTCTTC. Protein sequence: CASSPTSGRLDEQFF.

The V and J genes are TRBV10-3 and TRBJ1-2; D might be TRBD1 (6 bases). The CDR3 length is 12 residues. Germline CDR1 reads ENHRY; CDR2 reads SYGVKD. Trimming took off 7 bases at V and 7 bases at J, with 13 bases between the two ends. The CDR3 here is CAIMAGAAGYTF. Here the CDR3 DNA reads TGTGCCATCATGGCAGGGGCCGCTGGCTACACCTTC.

The chain employs TRBV30 and TRBJ1-1; D might be TRBD1 (5 bases). Trimming took off 2 bases at V and 6 bases at J, with 13 bases between the two ends. The length of the CDR3 is 13 residues. Germline CDR1 GTSNPN, CDR2 SVGIG (reference sequence). The CDR3 sequence: CAWSFGGSAEAFF. The CDR3 DNA follows: TGTGCCTGGAGTTTCGGGGGTTCGGCTGAAGCTTTCTTT.

The chain carries TRBV19 and TRBJ1-1; 8 bases line up with TRBD1. CDR1 and CDR2 (germline): LNHDA, SQIVND (reference sequence). V lost 8 bases and J lost 3; bases outside the gene matches: 5. The CDR3 sequence is 13 residues long. The CDR3 region has the DNA TGTGCCAGTTCCAGGGGGCCCTACACTGAAGCTTTCTTT. It translates to CASSRGPYTEAFF.

V and J are TRBV25-1 and TRBJ1-2; 9 positions agree with TRBD1. Germline V gene data show CDR1 as MGHDK and CDR2 as SYGVNS. The CDR3 has 15 residues. With 1 base clipped from V and 6 bases from J, the junction kept 6 bases outside the gene matches. CDR3 in amino acids: CASSEWRTGANGYTF. As DNA, the CDR3 is TGTGCCAGCAGTGAATGGAGGACAGGGGCGAATGGCTACACCTTC.

Notes on this clone: An end of the junction differs from the germline gene, which may be a read error. The gene calls are TRBV5-6 and TRBJ2-5; D is possibly TRBD2 (5 bases). CDR1 is SGHDT, CDR2 YYEEEE, per germline. The CDR3 length is 14 residues. CDR3 protein: CASSILTTQEIQYF. Here the CDR3 DNA reads TGTGCCAGCAGCATCCTGACTACGCAAGAGATCCAGTACTTC. Based on the CDR3 plus reference TRBV5-6 and TRBJ2-5, the full variable domain is DAGVTQSPTHLIKTRGQQVTLRCSPKSGHDTVSWYQQALGQGPQFIFQYYEEEERQRGNFPDRFSGHQFPNYSSELNVNALLLGDSALYLCASSILTTQEIQYFGPGTRLLVL.

V is TRBV6-1 and J is TRBJ1-4; D call uncertain. CDR1 MNHNS and CDR2 SASEGT come from the germline V gene. The CDR3 has 16 amino acids. V was pared by 4 bases and J by 5 bases, with 17 bases between. CDR3 loop: CASSASALRDNEKLFF. The DNA of the CDR3 is TGTGCCAGCAGTGCTAGCGCACTTCGTGACAATGAAAAACTGTTTTTT.